What follows describes a single T cell receptor (beta chain). Antigen unknown. This CDR3 has 14 amino acids. With 2 bases clipped from V and 3 bases from J, the junction kept 2 bases outside the gene matches. Per the germline V gene, CDR1 is SGHAT and CDR2 is FQDESV (reference sequence). This sample is part of a study of T-cell memory formation after mild COVID-19. Study-wide results and limits: Cross-reactive memory seemingly joined, as some responding clones were found in pre-infection memory.

Constant-segment primers served in 5'RACE that generated TCR alpha and TCR beta cDNA libraries bearing sample barcodes and UMIs. One entry per CDR3 protein results from TCRdb running MiXCR on the 5' RACE reads. Of fewer than 350,000 distinct CDR3 sequences in the sample, around 17% were seen once. Sequenced input: PBMCs or a T cell subset sorted from them (not recorded which). The sequence derives from a man aged 18 to 30 who had mild COVID-19 (a few samples of this study predate the infection). Cell type and time point are not known. This rearrangement joins TRBV11-1 to TRBJ2-7, with 9 bases that match TRBD2. CDR3 sequence reads: CASSLPSGVYEQYF. In DNA, the CDR3 is TGTGCCAGCAGCTTACCTAGCGGGGTCTACGAGCAGTACTTC.